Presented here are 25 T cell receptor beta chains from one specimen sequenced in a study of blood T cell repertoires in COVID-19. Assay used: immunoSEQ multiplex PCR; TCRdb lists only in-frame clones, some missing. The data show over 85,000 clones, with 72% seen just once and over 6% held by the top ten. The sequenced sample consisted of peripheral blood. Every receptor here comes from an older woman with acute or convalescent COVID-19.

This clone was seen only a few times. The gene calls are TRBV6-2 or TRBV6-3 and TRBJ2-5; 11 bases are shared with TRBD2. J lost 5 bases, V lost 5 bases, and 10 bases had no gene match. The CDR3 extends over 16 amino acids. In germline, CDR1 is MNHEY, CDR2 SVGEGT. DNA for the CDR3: TGTGCCAGCAGTCGGCAACCCATAGCGGGGGGGGAGACCCAGTACTTC. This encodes CASSRQPIAGGETQYF.

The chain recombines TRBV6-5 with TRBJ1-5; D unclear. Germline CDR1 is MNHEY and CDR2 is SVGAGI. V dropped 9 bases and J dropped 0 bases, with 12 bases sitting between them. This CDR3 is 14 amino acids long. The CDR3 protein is CASRPDYSNQPQHF. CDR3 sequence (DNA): TGTGCCAGTCGACCGGACTATAGCAATCAGCCCCAGCATTTT.

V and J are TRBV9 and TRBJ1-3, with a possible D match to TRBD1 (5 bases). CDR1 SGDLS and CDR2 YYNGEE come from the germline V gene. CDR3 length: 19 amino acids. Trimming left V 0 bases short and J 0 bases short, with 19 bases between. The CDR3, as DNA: TGTGCCAGCAGCGTAGCGGGCTGGGGCACAGACCCCTCTGGAAACACCATATATTTT. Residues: CASSVAGWGTDPSGNTIYF.

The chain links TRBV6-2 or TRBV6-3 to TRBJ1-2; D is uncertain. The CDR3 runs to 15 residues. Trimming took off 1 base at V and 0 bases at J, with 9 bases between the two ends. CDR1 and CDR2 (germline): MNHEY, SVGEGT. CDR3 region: CASSYWAAANYGYTF. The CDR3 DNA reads TGTGCCAGCAGTTACTGGGCAGCCGCTAACTATGGCTACACCTTC.

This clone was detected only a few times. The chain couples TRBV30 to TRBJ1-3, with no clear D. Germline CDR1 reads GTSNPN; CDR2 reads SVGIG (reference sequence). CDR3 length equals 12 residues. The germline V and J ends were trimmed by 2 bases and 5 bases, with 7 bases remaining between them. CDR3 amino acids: CAWSRLRNTIYF. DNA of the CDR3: TGTGCCTGGAGTAGACTGCGAAACACCATATATTTT.

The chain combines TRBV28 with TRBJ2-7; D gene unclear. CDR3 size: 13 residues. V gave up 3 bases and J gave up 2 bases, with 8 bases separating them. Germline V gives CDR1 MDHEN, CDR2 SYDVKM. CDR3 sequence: CASSFNSAYEQYF. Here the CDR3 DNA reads TGTGCCAGCAGTTTTAACAGTGCCTACGAGCAGTACTTC.

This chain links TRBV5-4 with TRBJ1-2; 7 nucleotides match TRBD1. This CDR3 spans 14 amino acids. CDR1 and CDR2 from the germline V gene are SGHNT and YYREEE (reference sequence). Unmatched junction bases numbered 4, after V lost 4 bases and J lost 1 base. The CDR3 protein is CASSITGVNYGYTF. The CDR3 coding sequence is TGTGCCAGCAGCATAACAGGGGTTAACTATGGCTACACCTTC.

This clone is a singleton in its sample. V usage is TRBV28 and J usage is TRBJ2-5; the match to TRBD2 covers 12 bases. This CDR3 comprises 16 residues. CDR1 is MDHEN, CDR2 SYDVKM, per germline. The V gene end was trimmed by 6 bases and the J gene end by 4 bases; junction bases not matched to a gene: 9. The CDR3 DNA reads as TGTGCCAGCAGGGCACCTAGCGGGGGGGCCGGAGAGACCCAGTACTTC. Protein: CASRAPSGGAGETQYF. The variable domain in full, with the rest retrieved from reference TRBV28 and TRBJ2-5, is DVKVTQSSRYLVKRTGEKVFLECVQDMDHENMFWYRQDPGLGLRLIYFSYDVKMKEKGDIPEGYSVSREKKERFSLILESASTNQTSMYLCASRAPSGGAGETQYFGPGTRLLVL.

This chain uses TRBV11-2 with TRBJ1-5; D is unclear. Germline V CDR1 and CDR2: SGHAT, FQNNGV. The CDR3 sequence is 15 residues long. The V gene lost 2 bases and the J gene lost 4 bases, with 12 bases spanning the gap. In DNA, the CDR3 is TGTGCCAGCAGCTTAACCTTAACGGGAAATCAGCCCCAGCATTTT. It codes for CASSLTLTGNQPQHF. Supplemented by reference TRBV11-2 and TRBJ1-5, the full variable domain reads EAGVAQSPRYKIIEKRQSVAFWCNPISGHATLYWYQQILGQGPKLLIQFQNNGVVDDSQLPKDRFSAERLKGVDSTLKIQPAKLEDSAVYLCASSLTLTGNQPQHFGDGTRLSIL.

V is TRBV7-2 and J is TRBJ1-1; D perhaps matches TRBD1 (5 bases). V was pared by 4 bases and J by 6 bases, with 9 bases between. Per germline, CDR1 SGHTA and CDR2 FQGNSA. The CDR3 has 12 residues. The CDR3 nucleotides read TGTGCCAGCAGCTCCAGGGATCCTGAAGCTTTCTTT. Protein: CASSSRDPEAFF.

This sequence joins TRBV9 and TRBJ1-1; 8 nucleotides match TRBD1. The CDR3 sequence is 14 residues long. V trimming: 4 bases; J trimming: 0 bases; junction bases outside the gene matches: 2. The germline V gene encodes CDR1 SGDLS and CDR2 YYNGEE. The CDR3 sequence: CASSRTGMNTEAFF. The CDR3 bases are TGTGCCAGCAGCCGGACAGGGATGAACACTGAAGCTTTCTTT.

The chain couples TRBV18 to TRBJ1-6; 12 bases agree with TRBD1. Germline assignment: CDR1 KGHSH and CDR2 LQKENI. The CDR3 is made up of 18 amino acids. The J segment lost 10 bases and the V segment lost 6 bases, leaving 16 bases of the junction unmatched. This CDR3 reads CASSLGQGARGGVSPLHF. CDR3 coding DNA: TGTGCCAGCTCCTTGGGACAGGGGGCGCGAGGAGGTGTGTCACCCCTCCACTTT.

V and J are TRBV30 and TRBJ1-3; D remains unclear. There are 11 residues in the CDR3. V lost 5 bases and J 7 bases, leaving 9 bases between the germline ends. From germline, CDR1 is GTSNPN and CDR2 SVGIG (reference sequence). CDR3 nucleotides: TGTGCCTGGGGGCAGTCTAACACCATATATTTT. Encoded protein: CAWGQSNTIYF.

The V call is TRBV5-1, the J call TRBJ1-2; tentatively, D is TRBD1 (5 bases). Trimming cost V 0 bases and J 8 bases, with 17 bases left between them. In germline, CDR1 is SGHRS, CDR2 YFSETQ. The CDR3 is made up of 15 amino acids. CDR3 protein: CASSLARPGQEGYTF. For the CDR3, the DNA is TGCGCCAGCAGCTTGGCGAGGCCAGGGCAGGAGGGCTACACCTTC.

CDR3 in DNA: TGCAGCGTCGGGGGGGGCAGGGGCGGTGGCGAGCAGTACTTC. It yields the protein CSVGGGRGGGEQYF. J is TRBJ2-7 and V is TRBV29-1; TRBD2 agrees at 8 bases. The CDR3 consists of 14 residues. V was pared by 6 bases and J by 6 bases, with 13 bases of the junction left unmatched. Germline V gives CDR1 SQVTM, CDR2 ANQGSEA.

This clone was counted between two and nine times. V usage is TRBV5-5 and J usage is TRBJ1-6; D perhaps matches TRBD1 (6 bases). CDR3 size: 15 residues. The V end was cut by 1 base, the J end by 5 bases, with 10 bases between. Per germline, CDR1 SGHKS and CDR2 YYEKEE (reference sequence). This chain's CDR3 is CASSLLGQNNSPLHF. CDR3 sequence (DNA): TGTGCCAGCAGCTTGCTAGGACAGAATAATTCACCCCTCCACTTT.

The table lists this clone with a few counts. CDR3 coding DNA: TGTGCCAGCTCACTTACCAGACCGGGACAGACTACAAACACTGAAGCTTTCTTT. This encodes CASSLTRPGQTTNTEAFF. The genes are TRBV18 and TRBJ1-1, with 7 bases that match TRBD1. This CDR3 has 18 residues. Germline lookup yields CDR1 KGHSH and CDR2 LQKENI. The V and J ends lost 4 bases and 2 bases, in that order; junction bases with no gene match: 16.

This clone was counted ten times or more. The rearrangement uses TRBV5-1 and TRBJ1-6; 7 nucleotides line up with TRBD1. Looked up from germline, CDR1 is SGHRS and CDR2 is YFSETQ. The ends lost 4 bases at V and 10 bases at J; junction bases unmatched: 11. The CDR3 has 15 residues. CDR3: CASSREDRLRSPLHF. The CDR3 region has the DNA TGCGCCAGCAGCCGAGAGGACAGGTTGAGGTCACCCCTCCACTTT.

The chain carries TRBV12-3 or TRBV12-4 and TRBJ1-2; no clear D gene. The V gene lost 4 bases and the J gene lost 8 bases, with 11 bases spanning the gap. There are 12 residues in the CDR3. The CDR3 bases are TGTGCCAGCAGTTCTGGCTCAACGGGCTACACCTTC. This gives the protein CASSSGSTGYTF.

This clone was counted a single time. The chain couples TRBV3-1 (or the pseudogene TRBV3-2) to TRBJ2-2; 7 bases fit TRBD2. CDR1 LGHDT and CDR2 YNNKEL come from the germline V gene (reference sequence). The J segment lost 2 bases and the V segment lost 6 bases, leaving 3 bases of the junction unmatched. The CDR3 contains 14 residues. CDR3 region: CASSRTSNTGELFF. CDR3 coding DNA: TGTGCCAGCAGTCGGACTAGTAACACCGGGGAGCTGTTTTTT.

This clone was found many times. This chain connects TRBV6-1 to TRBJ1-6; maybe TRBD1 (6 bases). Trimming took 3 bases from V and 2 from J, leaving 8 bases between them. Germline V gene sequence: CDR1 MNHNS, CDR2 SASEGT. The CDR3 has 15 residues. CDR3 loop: CASSDRGTYNSPLHF. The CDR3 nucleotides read TGTGCCAGCAGTGACAGGGGAACCTATAATTCACCCCTCCACTTT.

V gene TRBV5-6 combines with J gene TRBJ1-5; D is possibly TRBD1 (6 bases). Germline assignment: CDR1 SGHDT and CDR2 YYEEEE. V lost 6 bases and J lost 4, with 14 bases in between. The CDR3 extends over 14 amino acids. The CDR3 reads CASNKRGGNQPQHF. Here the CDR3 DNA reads TGTGCCAGCAACAAAAGGGGGGGTAATCAGCCCCAGCATTTT.

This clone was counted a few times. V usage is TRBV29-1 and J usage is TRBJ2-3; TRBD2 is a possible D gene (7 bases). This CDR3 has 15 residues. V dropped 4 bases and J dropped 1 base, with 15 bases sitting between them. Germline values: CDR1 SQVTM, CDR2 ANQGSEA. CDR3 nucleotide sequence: TGCAGCGTTGGGCAGTGGGGGGGGCGCACAGATACGCAGTATTTT. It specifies CSVGQWGGRTDTQYF.

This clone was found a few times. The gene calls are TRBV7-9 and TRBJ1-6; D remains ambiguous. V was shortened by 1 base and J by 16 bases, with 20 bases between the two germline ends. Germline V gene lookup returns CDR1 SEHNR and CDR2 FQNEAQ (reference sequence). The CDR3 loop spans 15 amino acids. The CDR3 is CASSLDGGFGSSLHF. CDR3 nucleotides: TGTGCCAGCAGCTTAGACGGAGGGTTCGGTTCATCGCTCCACTTT.

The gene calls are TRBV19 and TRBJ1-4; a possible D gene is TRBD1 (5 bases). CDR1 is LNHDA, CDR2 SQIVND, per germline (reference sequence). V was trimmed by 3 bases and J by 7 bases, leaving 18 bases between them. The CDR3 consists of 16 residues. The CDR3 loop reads CASSMGGGTQVEKLFF. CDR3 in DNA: TGTGCCAGTAGTATGGGAGGAGGGACTCAAGTTGAAAAACTGTTTTTT.